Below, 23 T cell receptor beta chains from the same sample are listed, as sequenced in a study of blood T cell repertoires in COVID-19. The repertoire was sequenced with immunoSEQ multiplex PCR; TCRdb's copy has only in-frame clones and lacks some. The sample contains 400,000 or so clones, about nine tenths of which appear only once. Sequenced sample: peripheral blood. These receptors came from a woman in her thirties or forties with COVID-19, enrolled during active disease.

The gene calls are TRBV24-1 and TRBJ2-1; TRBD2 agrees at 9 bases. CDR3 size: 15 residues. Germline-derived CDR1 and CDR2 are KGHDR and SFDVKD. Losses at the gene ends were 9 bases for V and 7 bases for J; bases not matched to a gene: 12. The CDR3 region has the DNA TGTGCCACCGCGGCTAGCGGGATCACGGGGAATGAGCAGTTCTTC. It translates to CATAASGITGNEQFF.

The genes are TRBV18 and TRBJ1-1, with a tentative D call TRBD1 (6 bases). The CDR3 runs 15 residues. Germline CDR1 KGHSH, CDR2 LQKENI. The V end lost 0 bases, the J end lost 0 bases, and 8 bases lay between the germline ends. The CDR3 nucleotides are TGTGCCAGCTCACCACCGGGACACATGAACACTGAAGCTTTCTTT. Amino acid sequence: CASSPPGHMNTEAFF.

CDR3 nucleotide sequence: TGTGCCAGCTCACCCCAGTACCAAGAGACCCAGTACTTC. It specifies CASSPQYQETQYF. V is TRBV18 and J is TRBJ2-5, with D uncertain. Looked up from germline, CDR1 is KGHSH and CDR2 is LQKENI. The CDR3 contains 13 residues. V was clipped by 3 bases and J by 0 bases, with 5 bases between them.

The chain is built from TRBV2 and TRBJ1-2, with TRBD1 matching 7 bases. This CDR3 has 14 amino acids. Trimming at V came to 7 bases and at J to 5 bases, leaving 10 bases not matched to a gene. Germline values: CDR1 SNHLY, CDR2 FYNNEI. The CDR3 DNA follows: TGTGCCAGCAAGACGAACCGGGACAGTTATGGCTACACCTTC. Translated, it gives CASKTNRDSYGYTF.

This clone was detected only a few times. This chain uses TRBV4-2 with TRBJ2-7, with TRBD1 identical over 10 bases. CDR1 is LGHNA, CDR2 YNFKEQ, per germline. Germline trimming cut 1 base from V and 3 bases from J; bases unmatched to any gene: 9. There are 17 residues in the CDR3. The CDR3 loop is CASSQADGTGAHYEQYF. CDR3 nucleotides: TGTGCCAGCAGCCAAGCTGATGGGACAGGGGCTCACTACGAGCAGTACTTC.

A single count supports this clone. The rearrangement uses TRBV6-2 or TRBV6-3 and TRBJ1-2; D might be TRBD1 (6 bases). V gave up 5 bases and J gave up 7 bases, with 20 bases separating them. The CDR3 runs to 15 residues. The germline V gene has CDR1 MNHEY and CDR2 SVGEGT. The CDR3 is CASSPPSWTAFGYTF. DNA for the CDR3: TGTGCCAGCAGTCCACCCTCCTGGACAGCATTTGGCTACACCTTC.

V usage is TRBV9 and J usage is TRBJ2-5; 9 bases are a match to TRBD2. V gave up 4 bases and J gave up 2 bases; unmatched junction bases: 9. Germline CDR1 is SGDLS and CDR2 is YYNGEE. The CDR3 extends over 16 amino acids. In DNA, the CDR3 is TGTGCCAGCAGCCCTTTGCCCCTAGCGGGGCAAGAGACCCAGTACTTC. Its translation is CASSPLPLAGQETQYF.

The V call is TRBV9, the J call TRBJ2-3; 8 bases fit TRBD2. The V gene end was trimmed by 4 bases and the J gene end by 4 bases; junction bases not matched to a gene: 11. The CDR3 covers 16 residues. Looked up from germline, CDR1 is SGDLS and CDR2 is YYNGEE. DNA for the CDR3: TGTGCCAGCAGCAACGAGCGGGAGTTAGGGCCAGATACGCAGTATTTT. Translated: CASSNERELGPDTQYF.

CDR3 coding DNA: TGTGCCAGTACCAGAGTAGGGAGAAATTCACCCCTCCACTTT. This encodes CASTRVGRNSPLHF. J is TRBJ1-6 and V is TRBV6-5; D is uncertain. Trimming pared 9 bases from V and 7 bases from J, leaving 16 bases between. In germline, CDR1 is MNHEY, CDR2 SVGAGI. This CDR3 contains 14 residues.

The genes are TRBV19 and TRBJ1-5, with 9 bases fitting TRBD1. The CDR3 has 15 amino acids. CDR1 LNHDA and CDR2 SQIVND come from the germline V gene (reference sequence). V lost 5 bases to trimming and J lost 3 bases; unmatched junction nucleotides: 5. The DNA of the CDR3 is TGTGCCAGTAGTTCCGGGACAGGGATCAATCAGCCCCAGCATTTT. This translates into CASSSGTGINQPQHF.

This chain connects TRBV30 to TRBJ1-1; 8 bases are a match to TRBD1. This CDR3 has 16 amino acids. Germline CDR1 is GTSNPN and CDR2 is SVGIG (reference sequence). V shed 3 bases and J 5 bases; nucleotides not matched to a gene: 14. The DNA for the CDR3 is TGTGCCTGGAGGCATCAGGGGGCGCAAGGTCTTACTGAAGCTTTCTTT. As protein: CAWRHQGAQGLTEAFF.

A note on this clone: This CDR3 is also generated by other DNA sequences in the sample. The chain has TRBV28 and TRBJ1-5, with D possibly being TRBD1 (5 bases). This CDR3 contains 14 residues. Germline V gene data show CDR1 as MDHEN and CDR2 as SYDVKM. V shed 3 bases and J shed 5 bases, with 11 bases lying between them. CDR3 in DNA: TGTGCCAGCAGTTTGGGGAGGGGATATCAGCCCCAGCATTTT. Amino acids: CASSLGRGYQPQHF. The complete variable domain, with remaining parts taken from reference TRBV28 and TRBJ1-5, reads DVKVTQSSRYLVKRTGEKVFLECVQDMDHENMFWYRQDPGLGLRLIYFSYDVKMKEKGDIPEGYSVSREKKERFSLILESASTNQTSMYLCASSLGRGYQPQHFGDGTRLSIL.

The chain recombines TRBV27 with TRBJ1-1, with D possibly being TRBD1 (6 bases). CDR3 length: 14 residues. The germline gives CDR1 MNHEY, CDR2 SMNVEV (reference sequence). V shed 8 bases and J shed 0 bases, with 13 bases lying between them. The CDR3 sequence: CASGSGHLNTEAFF. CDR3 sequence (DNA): TGTGCCAGCGGATCGGGACACTTGAACACTGAAGCTTTCTTT.

DNA of the CDR3: TGTGCCAGCAGTTTAACTACCGGGACAGTTTCTGAAGCTTTCTTT. Translating it yields CASSLTTGTVSEAFF. This chain connects TRBV27 to TRBJ1-1; 7 nucleotides align to TRBD1. Losses at the gene ends were 2 bases for V and 6 bases for J; bases not matched to a gene: 9. Per germline, CDR1 MNHEY and CDR2 SMNVEV (reference sequence). The CDR3 is 15 residues long.

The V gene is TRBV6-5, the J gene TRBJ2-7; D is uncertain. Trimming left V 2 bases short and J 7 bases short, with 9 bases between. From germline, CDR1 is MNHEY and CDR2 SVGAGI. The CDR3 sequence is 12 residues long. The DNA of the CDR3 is TGTGCCAGCAGTTACGGTCTCGGGGAGCAGTACTTC. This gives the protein CASSYGLGEQYF.

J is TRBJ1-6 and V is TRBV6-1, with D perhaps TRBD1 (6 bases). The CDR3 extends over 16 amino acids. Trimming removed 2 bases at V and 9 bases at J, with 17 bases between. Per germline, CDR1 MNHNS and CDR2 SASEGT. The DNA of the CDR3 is TGTGCCAGCAGTGAATACCAGGGGAAGGTTGCTTCACCCCTCCACTTT. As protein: CASSEYQGKVASPLHF.

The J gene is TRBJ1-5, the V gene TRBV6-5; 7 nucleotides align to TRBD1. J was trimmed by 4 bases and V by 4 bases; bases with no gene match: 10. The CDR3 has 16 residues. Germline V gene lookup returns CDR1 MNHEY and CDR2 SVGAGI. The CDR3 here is CASSSLRQGINQPQHF. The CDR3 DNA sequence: TGTGCCAGCAGTTCCCTCCGACAGGGTATAAATCAGCCCCAGCATTTT.

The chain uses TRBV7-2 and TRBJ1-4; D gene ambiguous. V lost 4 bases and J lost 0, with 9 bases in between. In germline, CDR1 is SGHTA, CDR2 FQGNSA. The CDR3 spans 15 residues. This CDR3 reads CASSSLRATNEKLFF. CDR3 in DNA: TGTGCCAGCAGCTCTCTGAGGGCAACTAATGAAAAACTGTTTTTT.

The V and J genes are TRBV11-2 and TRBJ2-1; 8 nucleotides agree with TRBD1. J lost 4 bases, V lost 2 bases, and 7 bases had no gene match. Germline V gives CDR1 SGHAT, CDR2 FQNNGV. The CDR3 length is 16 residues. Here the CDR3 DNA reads TGTGCCAGCAGCTTATCCCCAAGGACAGGGTACAATGAGCAGTTCTTC. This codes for CASSLSPRTGYNEQFF.

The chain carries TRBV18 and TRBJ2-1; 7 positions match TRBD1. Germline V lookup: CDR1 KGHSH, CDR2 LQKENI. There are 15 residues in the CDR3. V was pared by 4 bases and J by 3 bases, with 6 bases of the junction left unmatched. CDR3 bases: TGTGCCAGCTCACAAAGAGGGGGCCACTACAATGAGCAGTTCTTC. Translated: CASSQRGGHYNEQFF. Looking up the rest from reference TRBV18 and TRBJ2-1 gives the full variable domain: NAGVMQNPRHLVRRRGQEARLRCSPMKGHSHVYWYRQLPEEGLKFMVYLQKENIIDESGMPKERFSAEFPKEGPSILRIQQVVRGDSAAYFCASSQRGGHYNEQFFGPGTRLTVL.

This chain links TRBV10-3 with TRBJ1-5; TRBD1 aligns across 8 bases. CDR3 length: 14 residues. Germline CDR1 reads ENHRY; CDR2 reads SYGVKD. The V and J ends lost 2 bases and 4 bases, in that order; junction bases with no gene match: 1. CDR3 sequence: CAISEGTGNQPQHF. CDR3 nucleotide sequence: TGTGCCATCAGTGAGGGGACAGGTAATCAGCCCCAGCATTTT.

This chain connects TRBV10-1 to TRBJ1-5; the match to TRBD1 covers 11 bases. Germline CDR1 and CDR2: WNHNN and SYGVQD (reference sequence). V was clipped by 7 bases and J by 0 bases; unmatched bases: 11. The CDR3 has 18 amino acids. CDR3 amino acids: CASIGGQGAYYSNQPQHF. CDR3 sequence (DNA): TGCGCCAGCATCGGCGGACAGGGGGCCTACTATAGCAATCAGCCCCAGCATTTT.

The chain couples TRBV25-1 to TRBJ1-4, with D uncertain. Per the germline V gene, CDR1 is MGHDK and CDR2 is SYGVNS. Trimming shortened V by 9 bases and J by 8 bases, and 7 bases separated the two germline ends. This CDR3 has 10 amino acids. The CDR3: CASSGEKLFF. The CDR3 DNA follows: TGTGCCAGTTCTGGCGAAAAACTGTTTTTT.